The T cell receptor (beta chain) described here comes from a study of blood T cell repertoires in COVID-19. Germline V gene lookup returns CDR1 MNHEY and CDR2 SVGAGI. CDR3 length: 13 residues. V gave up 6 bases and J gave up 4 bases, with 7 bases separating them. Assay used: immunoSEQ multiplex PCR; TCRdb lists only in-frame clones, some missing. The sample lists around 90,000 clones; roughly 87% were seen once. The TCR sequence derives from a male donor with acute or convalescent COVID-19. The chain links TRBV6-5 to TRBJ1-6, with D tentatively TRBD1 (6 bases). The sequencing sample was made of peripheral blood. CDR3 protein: CASSGQYNSPLHF. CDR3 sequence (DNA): TGTGCCAGCAGCGGACAGTATAATTCACCCCTCCACTTT.